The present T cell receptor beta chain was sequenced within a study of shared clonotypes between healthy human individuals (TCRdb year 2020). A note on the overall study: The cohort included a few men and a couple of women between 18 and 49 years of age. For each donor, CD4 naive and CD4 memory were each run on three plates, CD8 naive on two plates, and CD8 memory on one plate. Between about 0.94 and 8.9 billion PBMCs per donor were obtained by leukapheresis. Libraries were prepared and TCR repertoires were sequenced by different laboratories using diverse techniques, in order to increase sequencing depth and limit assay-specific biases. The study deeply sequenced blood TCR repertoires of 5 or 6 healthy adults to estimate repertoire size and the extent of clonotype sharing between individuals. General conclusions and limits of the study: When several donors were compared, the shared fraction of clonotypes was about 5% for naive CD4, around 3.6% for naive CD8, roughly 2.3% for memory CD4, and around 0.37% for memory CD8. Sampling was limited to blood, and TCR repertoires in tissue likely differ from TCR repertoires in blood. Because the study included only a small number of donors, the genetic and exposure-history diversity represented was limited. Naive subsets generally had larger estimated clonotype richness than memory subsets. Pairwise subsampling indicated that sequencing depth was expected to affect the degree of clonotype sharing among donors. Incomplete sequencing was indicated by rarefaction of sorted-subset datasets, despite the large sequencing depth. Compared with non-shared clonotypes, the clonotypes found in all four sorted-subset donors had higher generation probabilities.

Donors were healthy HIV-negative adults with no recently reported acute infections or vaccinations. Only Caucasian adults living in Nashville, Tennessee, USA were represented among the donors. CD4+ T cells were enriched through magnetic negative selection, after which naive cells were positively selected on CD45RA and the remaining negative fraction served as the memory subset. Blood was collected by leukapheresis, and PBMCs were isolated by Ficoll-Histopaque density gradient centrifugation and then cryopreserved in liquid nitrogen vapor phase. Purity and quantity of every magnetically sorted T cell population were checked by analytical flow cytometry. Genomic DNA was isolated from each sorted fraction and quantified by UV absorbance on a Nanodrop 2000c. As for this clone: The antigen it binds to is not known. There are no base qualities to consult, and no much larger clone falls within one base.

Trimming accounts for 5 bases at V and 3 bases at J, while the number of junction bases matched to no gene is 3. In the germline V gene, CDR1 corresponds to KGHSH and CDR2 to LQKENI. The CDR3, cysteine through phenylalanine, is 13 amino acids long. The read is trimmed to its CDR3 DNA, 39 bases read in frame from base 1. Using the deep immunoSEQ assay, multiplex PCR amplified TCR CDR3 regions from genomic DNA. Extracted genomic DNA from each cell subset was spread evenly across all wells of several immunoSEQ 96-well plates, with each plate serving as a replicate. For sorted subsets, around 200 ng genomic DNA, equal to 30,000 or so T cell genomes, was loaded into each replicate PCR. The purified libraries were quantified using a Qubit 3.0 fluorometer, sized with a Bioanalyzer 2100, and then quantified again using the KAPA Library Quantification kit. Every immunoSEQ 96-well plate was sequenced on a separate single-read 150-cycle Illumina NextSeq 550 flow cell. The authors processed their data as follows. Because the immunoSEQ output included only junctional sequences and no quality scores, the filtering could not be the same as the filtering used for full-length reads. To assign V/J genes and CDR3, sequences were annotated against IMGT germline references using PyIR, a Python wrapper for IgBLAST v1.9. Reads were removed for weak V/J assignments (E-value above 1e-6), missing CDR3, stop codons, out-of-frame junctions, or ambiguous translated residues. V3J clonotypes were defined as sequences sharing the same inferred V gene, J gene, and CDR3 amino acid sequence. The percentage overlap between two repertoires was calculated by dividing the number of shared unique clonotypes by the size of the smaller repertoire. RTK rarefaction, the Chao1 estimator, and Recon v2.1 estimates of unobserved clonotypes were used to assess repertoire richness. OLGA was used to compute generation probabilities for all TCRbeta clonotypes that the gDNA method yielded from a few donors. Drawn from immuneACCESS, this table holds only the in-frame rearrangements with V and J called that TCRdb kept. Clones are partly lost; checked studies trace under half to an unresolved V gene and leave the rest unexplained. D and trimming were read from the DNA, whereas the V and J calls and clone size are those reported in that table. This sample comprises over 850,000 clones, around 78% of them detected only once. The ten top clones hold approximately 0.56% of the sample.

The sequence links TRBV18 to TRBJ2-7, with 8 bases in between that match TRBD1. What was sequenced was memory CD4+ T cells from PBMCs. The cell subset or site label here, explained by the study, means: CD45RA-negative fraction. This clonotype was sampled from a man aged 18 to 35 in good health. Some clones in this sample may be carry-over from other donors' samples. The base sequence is TGTGCCAGCTCATCAGGACAGGGCTACGAGCAGTACTTC. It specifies CASSSGQGYEQYF.